This T cell receptor (beta chain) was observed in a study of response to subunit inactivated influenza vaccine. This clonotype came up a few times. One entry per CDR3 protein results from TCRdb running MiXCR on the RT-PCR reads. This repertoire shows about 500,000 distinct CDR3 sequences, more than 15% found once; its top ten account for less than 4%. Trimming removed 5 bases from V and 0 bases from J, with 11 bases in between. The CDR3 consists of 14 residues. Looked up from germline, CDR1 is SGHVS and CDR2 is FQNEAQ. The chain joins TRBV7-8 to TRBJ2-7; possibly TRBD1 for D (6 bases). The origin of this receptor is a man aged 45 to 75 who received an inactivated influenza vaccine. Sequenced here: CD4+ T cells sorted from PBMCs, sampled about 24 months after vaccination. The CDR3 sequence: CASSKTGFSYEQYF. In DNA form, the CDR3 reads TGTGCCAGCAGCAAAACAGGGTTCTCCTACGAGCAGTACTTC. Full variable domain (missing parts from reference TRBV7-8 and TRBJ2-7): GAGVSQSPRYKVAKRGQDVALRCDPISGHVSLFWYQQALGQGPEFLTYFQNEAQLDKSGLPSDRFFAERPEGSVSTLKIQRTQQEDSAVYLCASSKTGFSYEQYFGPGTRLTVT.